The entry below describes one T cell receptor beta chain. The sample comes from a study of T cells in Graves' hyperthyroidism and ophthalmopathy. Researchers took RNA transcripts and amplified the TCR beta CDR3 regions from them. An initial round of RT-PCR targeting the TCR CDR3 relied on the HTBI primer set. In TCRdb, the multiplex PCR reads were re-called with MiXCR into one record per CDR3 protein. There are a few hundred thousand distinct CDR3 sequences in the sample; about 20% occur only once, and about 30% lies in the top ten. Germline CDR1 reads LNHNV; CDR2 reads YYDKDF (reference sequence). This CDR3 is built from 16 residues. The V and J ends lost 4 bases and 0 bases, in that order; junction bases with no gene match: 5.

This rearrangement joins TRBV15 to TRBJ2-7; 11 positions agree with TRBD2. This TCR derives from a man younger than 35 with Graves' hyperthyroidism. The source material was blood. The CDR3 loop reads CATSIYTSGGSYEQYF. CDR3 sequence (DNA): TGTGCCACCAGCATTTATACTAGCGGGGGCTCCTACGAGCAGTACTTC.